The table lists the clone carrying this TCR beta chain with many counts. Found in a library prepared for alpha chains, this beta chain is an off-target read, and its abundance has little meaning. Unique molecular identifiers tagged every individual TCR cDNA molecule. TCRdb ran MiXCR on the 5' RACE reads and lists one entry per CDR3 protein. Here the sample spans thousands of distinct CDR3 sequences, 3.5% to 5.5% being singletons. The time point is: sample taken at primary tumor resection. The study sequenced unsorted whole RNA from tumor, nontumor lung or frozen PBMC. The donor population consisted of some 67 patients with untreated, early-stage non-small cell lung cancer. The data belong to a study of spatial heterogeneity in lung cancer. The V gene lost 3 bases and the J gene lost 4 bases, with 10 bases spanning the gap. The CDR3 extends over 14 amino acids. Germline V CDR1 and CDR2: SNHLY, FYNNEI.

This TCR was recovered from a male donor with early-stage non-small cell lung cancer. The sample consisted of PBMCs, taken at surgery. V usage is TRBV2 and J usage is TRBJ2-1; the D gene could be TRBD1 or TRBD2 (5 bases each). CDR3 in amino acids: CASSDEGSYNEQFF. DNA for the CDR3: TGTGCCAGCAGTGACGAGGGGTCTTACAATGAGCAGTTCTTC. Complete variable domain (other parts from reference TRBV2 and TRBJ2-1): EPEVTQTPSHQVTQMGQEVILRCVPISNHLYFYWYRQILGQKVEFLVSFYNNEISEKSEIFDDQFSVERPDGSNFTLKIRSTKLEDSAMYFCASSDEGSYNEQFFGPGTRLTVL.